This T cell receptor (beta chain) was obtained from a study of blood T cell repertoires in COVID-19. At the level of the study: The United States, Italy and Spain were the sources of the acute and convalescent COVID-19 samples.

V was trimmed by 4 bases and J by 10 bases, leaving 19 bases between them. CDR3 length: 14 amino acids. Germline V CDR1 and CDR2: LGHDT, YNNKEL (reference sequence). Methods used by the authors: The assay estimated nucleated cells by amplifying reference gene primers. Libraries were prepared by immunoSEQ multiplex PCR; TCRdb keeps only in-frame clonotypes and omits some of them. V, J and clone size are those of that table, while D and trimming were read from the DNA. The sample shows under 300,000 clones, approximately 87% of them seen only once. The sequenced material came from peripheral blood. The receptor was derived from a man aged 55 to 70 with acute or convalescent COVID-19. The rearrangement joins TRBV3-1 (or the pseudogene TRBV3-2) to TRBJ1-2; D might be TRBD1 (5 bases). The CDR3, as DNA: TGTGCCAGCAGCCCCCGCAGGGAAACACCATTCTACACCTTC. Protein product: CASSPRRETPFYTF.